This entry lists 23 T cell receptor beta chains sequenced from one sample in a study of vaccination and CD4 T cells after COVID-19. CD4+ T cells that had been cultured provided DNA sequenced with the Oncomine TCR Beta short-read assay. TCRdb reanalysed the PCR reads using MiXCR and keeps one entry per CDR3 protein. The data hold roughly 16,000 distinct CDR3 sequences, with 40% to 50% observed a single time. Antigens of these TCRs are unknown. Treatment defined: approximately nine-day PBMC culture with coronavirus spike peptide pools or control peptides (ViraFEST assay). Sequenced: CD4+ T cells from blood, cultured in vitro. Source of these receptors: a human donor who had recovered from COVID-19.

The chain couples TRBV20-1 to TRBJ2-1; D is possibly TRBD2 (5 bases). Per germline, CDR1 DFQATT and CDR2 SNEGSKA (reference sequence). The ends were cut back, 8 bases at V and 10 bases at J, with 15 bases in the middle. CDR3 length: 11 amino acids. Here the CDR3 reads CSLDSEREQFF. CDR3 in DNA: TGCAGTCTTGATAGCGAGAGGGAGCAGTTCTTC.

This chain links TRBV7-2 with TRBJ1-5, with 9 bases identical to TRBD1. The germline CDR1 and CDR2 sequences are SGHTA and FQGNSA. The V segment lost 5 bases and the J segment 7 bases; nucleotides outside the gene matches: 6. This CDR3 is 14 amino acids long. CDR3 sequence reads: CASSGGQGKQPQHF. CDR3 nucleotides: TGTGCCAGCAGCGGCGGACAGGGGAAGCAGCCCCAGCATTTT.

CDR3: CASSLQGTDTQYF. The CDR3 coding sequence is TGTGCCAGCAGCTTGCAGGGCACAGATACGCAGTATTTT. This rearrangement joins TRBV5-6 to TRBJ2-3; no reliable D call. The V gene lost 1 base and the J gene lost 1 base, with 4 bases spanning the gap. This CDR3 contains 13 residues. Germline loops: CDR1 SGHDT, CDR2 YYEEEE. Combining the CDR3 with reference TRBV5-6 and TRBJ2-3 gives the whole variable domain DAGVTQSPTHLIKTRGQQVTLRCSPKSGHDTVSWYQQALGQGPQFIFQYYEEEERQRGNFPDRFSGHQFPNYSSELNVNALLLGDSALYLCASSLQGTDTQYFGPGTRLTVL.

This sequence joins TRBV20-1 and TRBJ2-3; 15 bases fit TRBD2. CDR1 DFQATT and CDR2 SNEGSKA come from the germline V gene (reference sequence). V was pared by 6 bases and J by 4 bases, with 5 bases of the junction left unmatched. CDR3 length: 15 residues. The chain's CDR3 is CSAGTSGRHSDTQYF. CDR3 bases: TGCAGTGCCGGGACTAGCGGGAGGCACTCAGATACGCAGTATTTT.

The chain joins TRBV18 to TRBJ2-1; 11 nucleotides line up with TRBD1. In germline, CDR1 is KGHSH, CDR2 LQKENI. This CDR3 spans 16 amino acids. J was trimmed by 5 bases and V by 0 bases; bases with no gene match: 3. CDR3 coding DNA: TGTGCCAGCTCACCACCGGGGGGACAGGGGGACAATGAGCAGTTCTTC. Protein: CASSPPGGQGDNEQFF.

This sequence joins TRBV5-4 and TRBJ1-5; unclear D gene. V was clipped by 0 bases and J by 3 bases, with 10 bases between them. The CDR3 runs 15 residues. Germline V lookup: CDR1 SGHNT, CDR2 YYREEE (reference sequence). The CDR3 spells CASSLVASANQPQHF. In DNA form, the CDR3 reads TGTGCCAGCAGCTTGGTGGCGTCAGCCAATCAGCCCCAGCATTTT.

This chain links TRBV9 with TRBJ1-2, with 11 bases identical to TRBD1. The germline V gene encodes CDR1 SGDLS and CDR2 YYNGEE. V gave up 4 bases and J gave up 6 bases; unmatched junction bases: 5. The length of the CDR3 is 14 residues. CDR3 sequence (DNA): TGTGCCAGCAGCCCCGGACAGGGGGCTAATGGCTACACCTTC. It specifies CASSPGQGANGYTF.

In DNA, the CDR3 is TGTGCCAGCAGTTTATCGGGACTAGAGGCTTACGAGCAGTACTTC. Residues: CASSLSGLEAYEQYF. V gene TRBV28 combines with J gene TRBJ2-7; 8 nucleotides align to TRBD2. Germline values: CDR1 MDHEN, CDR2 SYDVKM. The CDR3 spans 15 residues. After removal of 1 base from V and 4 bases from J, the junction contained 6 bases not matched to a gene.

This chain uses TRBV27 with TRBJ1-4; D uncertain. Trimming pared 5 bases from V and 8 bases from J, leaving 24 bases between. Germline CDR1 is MNHEY and CDR2 is SMNVEV (reference sequence). The CDR3 runs 17 residues. CDR3 protein: CASSPRGQVRAGEKLFF. CDR3 DNA sequence: TGTGCCAGCAGTCCCCGCGGTCAGGTGAGGGCTGGAGAAAAACTGTTTTTT.

This chain connects TRBV19 to TRBJ2-5, with D possibly TRBD2 on 6 matching bases. V dropped 6 bases and J dropped 0 bases, with 8 bases sitting between them. This CDR3 region has 13 residues. The V gene's germline CDR1 is LNHDA and CDR2 SQIVND (reference sequence). CDR3 nucleotides: TGTGCCAGTAGGGGGGACTACCAAGAGACCCAGTACTTC. Translation gives CASRGDYQETQYF.

The rearrangement links TRBV15 to TRBJ2-5; no clear D gene. The germline V and J ends were trimmed by 1 base and 2 bases, with 8 bases remaining between them. This CDR3 region has 14 residues. Germline CDR1 LNHNV, CDR2 YYDKDF (reference sequence). CDR3 bases: TGTGCCACCAGCAGAGTGGGCAGACAAGAGACCCAGTACTTC. Its translation is CATSRVGRQETQYF.

The chain is built from TRBV30 and TRBJ2-1; D remains ambiguous. V gave up 2 bases and J gave up 6 bases, with 8 bases separating them. The germline CDR1 and CDR2 sequences are GTSNPN and SVGIG (reference sequence). The CDR3 has 12 amino acids. In nucleotides, the CDR3 is TGTGCCTGGAGTACCCGGCCCAATGAGCAGTTCTTC. Protein product: CAWSTRPNEQFF.

The V and J genes are TRBV2 and TRBJ2-7; 8 bases match TRBD2. In germline, CDR1 is SNHLY, CDR2 FYNNEI. After removal of 8 bases from V and 3 bases from J, the junction contained 12 bases not matched to a gene. The CDR3 length is 15 residues. CDR3 sequence (DNA): TGTGCCAGCTCTGATAAGAGGAGCGGGAGCTACGAGCAGTACTTC. This codes for CASSDKRSGSYEQYF.

This chain links TRBV25-1 with TRBJ2-5, with a possible D match to TRBD2 (5 bases). The V end was cut by 2 bases, the J end by 1 base, with 5 bases between. From germline, CDR1 is MGHDK and CDR2 SYGVNS. The CDR3 contains 13 residues. As DNA, the CDR3 is TGTGCCAGCAGTGAAAGCGGCCAAGAGACCCAGTACTTC. Translating gives CASSESGQETQYF.

This clonotype was counted between two and nine times. The rearrangement uses TRBV20-1 and TRBJ2-2; unclear D gene. The germline CDR1 and CDR2 sequences are DFQATT and SNEGSKA (reference sequence). The CDR3 length is 13 residues. This chain's CDR3 is CSARSRNTGELFF. The CDR3 region has the DNA TGCAGCGCGAGGAGCAGGAACACCGGGGAGCTGTTTTTT.

V and J are TRBV7-9 and TRBJ2-1, with 8 bases that match TRBD2. Germline V gene lookup returns CDR1 SEHNR and CDR2 FQNEAQ (reference sequence). The CDR3 covers 17 residues. Trimming at V came to 5 bases and at J to 1 base, leaving 10 bases not matched to a gene. CDR3: CASSPFEREWSYNEQFF. The CDR3 DNA reads TGTGCCAGCAGCCCTTTTGAGCGGGAGTGGTCCTACAATGAGCAGTTCTTC.

This chain uses TRBV7-9 with TRBJ1-1; 9 bases are shared with TRBD1. V was pared by 4 bases and J by 1 base, with 1 base of the junction left unmatched. Germline CDR1 and CDR2: SEHNR and FQNEAQ (reference sequence). There are 14 residues in the CDR3. The CDR3 spells CASSWGQGNTEAFF. In DNA form, the CDR3 reads TGTGCCAGCAGCTGGGGACAGGGGAACACTGAAGCTTTCTTT.

This chain uses TRBV7-3 with TRBJ2-5; D remains unclear. CDR3 length: 15 residues. Germline-derived CDR1 and CDR2 are SGHTA and FQGTGA. Trimming removed 5 bases at V and 1 base at J, with 14 bases between. The CDR3 coding sequence is TGTGCCAGCAGCGTCTCGGACGGCCCCCAAGAGACCCAGTACTTC. Protein sequence: CASSVSDGPQETQYF.

Only a few counts were recorded for this clonotype. The chain links TRBV20-1 to TRBJ2-5; tentative D call: TRBD2 (8 bases). Germline CDR1 reads DFQATT; CDR2 reads SNEGSKA (reference sequence). Deletions cut 6 bases from V and 0 bases from J, with 26 bases between. The CDR3 covers 18 residues. The CDR3 bases are TGCAGTGCCGAGATTTGGAGCGGGAGAGGGGGCTACCAAGAGACCCAGTACTTC. Residues: CSAEIWSGRGGYQETQYF.

The chain combines TRBV7-3 with TRBJ2-2, with D possibly matching TRBD1 (6 bases). This CDR3 spans 14 amino acids. The germline V gene encodes CDR1 SGHTA and CDR2 FQGTGA. Trimming took off 6 bases at V and 4 bases at J, with 12 bases between the two ends. The CDR3 nucleotides read TGTGCCAGCAGTTCAACAGGGACCACCGGGGAGCTGTTTTTT. Translated: CASSSTGTTGELFF.

This clonotype was recorded a few times. The chain is built from TRBV19 and TRBJ2-3, with D tentatively TRBD2 (5 bases). There are 16 residues in the CDR3. Germline CDR1 LNHDA, CDR2 SQIVND (reference sequence). The V and J ends lost 3 bases and 0 bases respectively, with 13 bases between them. The DNA of the CDR3 is TGTGCCAGTAGTATGGTTGGGAGACAAAGCACAGATACGCAGTATTTT. This codes for CASSMVGRQSTDTQYF.

In this sample, this clonotype turned up a few times. The chain carries TRBV6-1 and TRBJ1-6; 8 positions agree with TRBD1. CDR1 is MNHNS and CDR2 is SASEGT in the germline V gene. The V segment lost 8 bases and the J segment 8 bases; nucleotides outside the gene matches: 14. There are 16 residues in the CDR3. The CDR3: CASAIKPGQADSPLHF. The CDR3 bases are TGTGCCAGCGCAATTAAGCCGGGACAGGCAGATTCACCCCTCCACTTT.

V usage is TRBV28 and J usage is TRBJ1-2; D is unresolved. The CDR3 length is 13 residues. Germline CDR1 reads MDHEN; CDR2 reads SYDVKM. V was pared by 2 bases and J by 2 bases, with 6 bases between. CDR3 coding DNA: TGTGCCAGCAGTTTAGGAGGAAACTATGGCTACACCTTC. This encodes CASSLGGNYGYTF.